This T cell receptor (beta chain) was identified in a study of cytomegalovirus exposure and HLA in healthy donors. Study-level results: An analysis that came later showed most CMV-associated TCR beta chains appearing HLA-restricted. It was reported that TCR beta sequences correctly inferred the HLA-A and HLA-B alleles for most subjects.

The ends were cut back, 2 bases at V and 5 bases at J, with 10 bases in the middle. Germline lookup yields CDR1 MNHNS and CDR2 SASEGT. The CDR3 runs to 14 residues. Remarks on this clone: The antigen is not known.

Primers included in the PCR were 60 Vbeta and 13 Jbeta primers. The repertoire was sequenced with immunoSEQ multiplex PCR; TCRdb's copy has only in-frame clones and lacks some. The data show under 120,000 clones, over 60% seen once. The sequenced sample was PBMCs. This chain joins TRBV6-1 and TRBJ1-5; unclear D gene. This clonotype was sampled from a female donor in good health and CMV-seropositive. DNA of the CDR3: TGTGCCAGCAGTGAAAGTAGCTACTATCAGCCCCAGCATTTT. Translation gives CASSESSYYQPQHF.